This T cell receptor (beta chain) appears in the sequencing data of a study of OX40 agonist ivuxolimab in advanced cancers. The wider study: Three patients, one with hepatocellular carcinoma and two with cutaneous melanoma, achieved partial responses.

The sample holds a few counts of this clone. V gave up 6 bases and J gave up 1 base, with 8 bases separating them. CDR1 is LNHDA and CDR2 is SQIVND in the germline V gene (reference sequence). CDR3 size: 13 residues. Here immunoSEQ multiplex PCR was the method, and the copy in TCRdb shows in-frame clones only, minus some. The sample consists of over 40,000 clones, about 85% of them appearing once. The TCR originated in an adult with an advanced solid tumor such as melanoma, head and neck, liver or kidney cancer. Sequences were derived from CD4+ or CD8+ T cells sorted from blood, sampled in a trial of the OX40 agonist ivuxolimab. The chain has TRBV19 and TRBJ2-3; perhaps TRBD1 as D (5 bases). The DNA for the CDR3 is TGTGCCAGTAGGACAGTGGGCACAGATACGCAGTATTTT. Its protein product is CASRTVGTDTQYF.